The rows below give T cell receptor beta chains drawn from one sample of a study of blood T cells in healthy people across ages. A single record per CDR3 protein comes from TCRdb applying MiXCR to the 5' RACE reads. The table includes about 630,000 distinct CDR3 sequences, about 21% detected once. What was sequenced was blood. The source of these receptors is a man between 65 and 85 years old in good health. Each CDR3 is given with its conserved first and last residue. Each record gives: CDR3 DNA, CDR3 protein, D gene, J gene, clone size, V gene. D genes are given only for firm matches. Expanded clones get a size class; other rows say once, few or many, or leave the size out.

CDR3 DNA: TGTGCCAGCAGTTCTCCGGGACGCTCCTACGAGCAGTACTTC
CDR3 protein: CASSSPGRSYEQYF
D gene: NA
J gene: TRBJ2-7
clone size: many
V gene: TRBV6-5

CDR3 DNA: TGTGCCAGCACCCGGACAGAGACCAGCACAGATACGCAGTATTTT
CDR3 protein: CASTRTETSTDTQYF
D gene: NA
J gene: TRBJ2-3
clone size: NA
V gene: TRBV27

CDR3 DNA: TGTGCCACCAGTGATGTGGGACAGGGGGCAGAAGATACGCAGTATTTT
CDR3 protein: CATSDVGQGAEDTQYF
D gene: TRBD1
J gene: TRBJ2-3
clone size: NA
V gene: TRBV24-1

CDR3 DNA: TGTGCCAGCAGCTTGCAGGGAAAGGGCTACGAGCAGTACTTC
CDR3 protein: CASSLQGKGYEQYF
D gene: NA
J gene: TRBJ2-7
clone size: few
V gene: TRBV6-2/TRBV6-3

CDR3 DNA: TGTGCCAGCAGTCTGAGACTAAGCTCCTGCAATGAGCAGTTCTTC
CDR3 protein: CASSLRLSSCNEQFF
D gene: NA
J gene: TRBJ2-1
clone size: few
V gene: TRBV27

CDR3 DNA: TGTGCCAGCAGCTTGGGTGTTCCCAAGGGAGAGCAGTACTTC
CDR3 protein: CASSLGVPKGEQYF
D gene: NA
J gene: TRBJ2-7
clone size: NA
V gene: TRBV5-5

CDR3 DNA: TGCAGTGCTCCCGGACAGCCGAACACTGAAGCTTTCTTT
CDR3 protein: CSAPGQPNTEAFF
D gene: NA
J gene: TRBJ1-1
clone size: few
V gene: TRBV20-1

CDR3 DNA: TGCGCCAGCAGCTTGCTGGGGATGGAGACCCAGTACTTC
CDR3 protein: CASSLLGMETQYF
D gene: NA
J gene: TRBJ2-5
clone size: NA
V gene: TRBV5-1

CDR3 DNA: TGTGCCAGCGGACGAACCCAAGAGACCCAGTACTTC
CDR3 protein: CASGRTQETQYF
D gene: NA
J gene: TRBJ2-5
clone size: NA
V gene: TRBV2

CDR3 DNA: TGCAGTGCTAGAGATAGTTGGGACAGGGGCAATGGGCAGTTCTTC
CDR3 protein: CSARDSWDRGNGQFF
D gene: TRBD1
J gene: TRBJ2-1
clone size: NA
V gene: TRBV20-1

CDR3 DNA: TGCAGTGCCCCCACGGGACCCATGACAACTAATGAAAAACTGTTTTTT
CDR3 protein: CSAPTGPMTTNEKLFF
D gene: NA
J gene: TRBJ1-4
clone size: many
V gene: TRBV20-1

CDR3 DNA: TGCAGTGCCGTTAGCGGGAGGGCCTCTTACAATGAGCAGTTCTTC
CDR3 protein: CSAVSGRASYNEQFF
D gene: TRBD2
J gene: TRBJ2-1
clone size: NA
V gene: TRBV20-1

CDR3 DNA: TGTGCCAGCGCCCCCCCCTCTCTAGCGGGAGGAGGCAATGAGCAGTTCTTC
CDR3 protein: CASAPPSLAGGGNEQFF
D gene: TRBD2
J gene: TRBJ2-1
clone size: few
V gene: TRBV12-3/TRBV12-4

CDR3 DNA: TGTGCCAGCAGCTTAGCGCCAGGGGACGAGCAGTACTTC
CDR3 protein: CASSLAPGDEQYF
D gene: NA
J gene: TRBJ2-7
clone size: few
V gene: TRBV7-2

CDR3 DNA: TGTGCCACCCAGCTGGGGGGTAGCACAGATACGCAGTATTTT
CDR3 protein: CATQLGGSTDTQYF
D gene: NA
J gene: TRBJ2-3
clone size: NA
V gene: TRBV28

CDR3 DNA: TGCGCCAGCAGCTTGGATGGGTTCTCCTACGAGCAGTACTTC
CDR3 protein: CASSLDGFSYEQYF
D gene: NA
J gene: TRBJ2-7
clone size: few
V gene: TRBV5-1

CDR3 DNA: TGTGCCAGCTGGGGACAGCTAACCGCGAACACCGGGGAGCTGTTTTTT
CDR3 protein: CASWGQLTANTGELFF
D gene: TRBD1
J gene: TRBJ2-2
clone size: few
V gene: TRBV18

CDR3 DNA: TGTGCCACCAGCAGAGGGACAACGAACACTGAAGCTTTCTTT
CDR3 protein: CATSRGTTNTEAFF
D gene: NA
J gene: TRBJ1-1
clone size: NA
V gene: TRBV15

CDR3 DNA: TGTGCCAGCACCCAGAGCAGGTACAATGAGCAGTTCTTC
CDR3 protein: CASTQSRYNEQFF
D gene: NA
J gene: TRBJ2-1
clone size: few
V gene: TRBV11-2

CDR3 DNA: TGTGCCAGCAGCCAAGGTCAGGCGCGTTCTGAAGCTTTCTTT
CDR3 protein: CASSQGQARSEAFF
D gene: NA
J gene: TRBJ1-1
clone size: few
V gene: TRBV3-1

CDR3 DNA: TGTGCCAGCGCGTTGGGGGACGAGCAGTACTTC
CDR3 protein: CASALGDEQYF
D gene: NA
J gene: TRBJ2-7
clone size: few
V gene: TRBV6-2/TRBV6-3

CDR3 DNA: TGCAGTCCCAGGGCCCCAGGGGAAGAGACCCAGTACTTC
CDR3 protein: CSPRAPGEETQYF
D gene: NA
J gene: TRBJ2-5
clone size: few
V gene: TRBV20-1

CDR3 DNA: TGCGCCAGCAGCGTCGACAGGGTTATCGATACGCAGTATTTT
CDR3 protein: CASSVDRVIDTQYF
D gene: TRBD1
J gene: TRBJ2-3
clone size: few
V gene: TRBV5-1

CDR3 DNA: TGTGCCATCAGTGACGGGACTAGCGGGACCGGAGATACGCAGTATTTT
CDR3 protein: CAISDGTSGTGDTQYF
D gene: TRBD2
J gene: TRBJ2-3
clone size: few
V gene: TRBV10-3

CDR3 DNA: TGTGCCAGCAGTCTACAGGGAAGTTGGGGCTACACCTTC
CDR3 protein: CASSLQGSWGYTF
D gene: NA
J gene: TRBJ1-2
clone size: NA
V gene: TRBV27

CDR3 DNA: TGTGCCAGCAGCTTGAATCCGGAGTTTGAAGCTTTCTTT
CDR3 protein: CASSLNPEFEAFF
D gene: NA
J gene: TRBJ1-1
clone size: few
V gene: TRBV5-8

CDR3 DNA: TGTGCCAGCAGCTTAAGGGAAAGGGGAGTAAGTGGGGCCAACGTCCTGACTTTC
CDR3 protein: CASSLRERGVSGANVLTF
D gene: NA
J gene: TRBJ2-6
clone size: NA
V gene: TRBV7-8

CDR3 DNA: TGTGCCAGCCGAGGGCAGTGGGCTAATGAAAAACTGTTTTTT
CDR3 protein: CASRGQWANEKLFF
D gene: NA
J gene: TRBJ1-4
clone size: few
V gene: TRBV2

CDR3 DNA: TGCAGCGTCCGGACAGTTCAAGAGACCCAGTACTTC
CDR3 protein: CSVRTVQETQYF
D gene: NA
J gene: TRBJ2-5
clone size: few
V gene: TRBV29-1

CDR3 DNA: TGCAGTGCTAAGCAGCTCCTGAGCTCCTACAATGAGCAGTTCTTC
CDR3 protein: CSAKQLLSSYNEQFF
D gene: NA
J gene: TRBJ2-1
clone size: NA
V gene: TRBV20-1

CDR3 DNA: TGTGCCAGCAGCCAAGTTTTGGGGACTGAAGCTTTCTTT
CDR3 protein: CASSQVLGTEAFF
D gene: NA
J gene: TRBJ1-1
clone size: NA
V gene: TRBV14

CDR3 DNA: TGCAGCGTTCGGACTAGCAGCTACGAGCAGTACTTC
CDR3 protein: CSVRTSSYEQYF
D gene: TRBD2
J gene: TRBJ2-7
clone size: NA
V gene: TRBV29-1

CDR3 DNA: TGCAGTGCTATCGGGACTAGCGGGACAGGGGCCTACGAGCAGTACTTC
CDR3 protein: CSAIGTSGTGAYEQYF
D gene: TRBD2
J gene: TRBJ2-7
clone size: NA
V gene: TRBV20-1

CDR3 DNA: TGTGCCAGCAGCTTAAGTCAGGGGGCCGGGAACACTGAAGCTTTCTTT
CDR3 protein: CASSLSQGAGNTEAFF
D gene: TRBD1
J gene: TRBJ1-1
clone size: few
V gene: TRBV7-9

CDR3 DNA: TGTGCTAGTGGTTCTCACGGGACAGGGGGCGGACGGAGCTCCTACAATGAGCAGTTCTTC
CDR3 protein: CASGSHGTGGGRSSYNEQFF
D gene: TRBD1
J gene: TRBJ2-1
clone size: many
V gene: TRBV12-5

CDR3 DNA: TGCGCCAGCAATCCGGGACACGGGAACACTGAAGCTTTCTTT
CDR3 protein: CASNPGHGNTEAFF
D gene: NA
J gene: TRBJ1-1
clone size: few
V gene: TRBV5-1

CDR3 DNA: TGCAGTGCTAGAGATAGGGCCAGGAGCTCCTACTATGAGCAGTTCTTC
CDR3 protein: CSARDRARSSYYEQFF
D gene: NA
J gene: TRBJ2-1
clone size: NA
V gene: TRBV20-1

CDR3 DNA: TGTGCCAGCAGTTCAAGCGGCCTTGGGGGAGAGACCCAGTACTTC
CDR3 protein: CASSSSGLGGETQYF
D gene: NA
J gene: TRBJ2-5
clone size: NA
V gene: TRBV27

CDR3 DNA: TGTGCCAGCGGCGTGGGGGCCCTAGCCAAAAACATTCAGTACTTC
CDR3 protein: CASGVGALAKNIQYF
D gene: NA
J gene: TRBJ2-4
clone size: NA
V gene: TRBV9

CDR3 DNA: TGTGCCAGCAGCCAAGAGGTAACTACCTACGAGCAGTACTTC
CDR3 protein: CASSQEVTTYEQYF
D gene: NA
J gene: TRBJ2-7
clone size: many
V gene: TRBV3-1

CDR3 DNA: TGCAGTGCGAGAATGGGACCATTCAATGAGCAGTTCTTC
CDR3 protein: CSARMGPFNEQFF
D gene: NA
J gene: TRBJ2-1
clone size: NA
V gene: TRBV20-1